The present T cell receptor (beta chain) was sequenced within a study of blood T cell repertoires in COVID-19 (dated by TCRdb to 2020 to 2021). About the investigation overall: The collaborator samples originated in the United States, Italy and Spain and spanned the acute and convalescent phases of COVID-19. The material from the prospective study consisted of cDNA or gDNA derived from T cells, B-cell-depleted T cells, or PBMCs. Subjects who had been exposed to COVID-19, were actively infected with it, or had recovered from it provided the deeply sampled blood TCRbeta repertoires that made up the dataset. The repertoires were released in a freely available public database meant as a resource for research on the immune response to SARS-CoV-2. The samples were drawn from the first 160 participants of the ongoing ImmuneRACE study and from 1,200 or so subjects provided by 6 global collaborators. Sample metadata almost always included a de-identified subject ID, COVID-19 status, age in years and sex. Where available, HLA class I and class II types were taken from metadata supplied by the sample provider and were not determined by assay-based typing.

Of note for this clone: The antigen it recognizes is unknown. Base qualities are missing; no much larger clone stands one base away.

Each collaborating institution followed its own protocols to collect whole blood in K2EDTA tubes. Collaborator samples were shipped for TCRbeta analysis as frozen whole blood, isolated PBMCs, or DNA extracted from either sample type. V is pruned by 1 base and J by 10 bases, leaving 10 bases of the junction without a gene match. Counted from cysteine to phenylalanine, this CDR3 has 15 amino acids. Of all the DNA, just the CDR3 is kept, 45 bases in frame from base 1. For CDR1 and CDR2, the germline V gene lists SGHAT and FQNNGV. Study-wide findings and limitations: Clinical and demographic metadata were provided uncurated, with the amount varying by source and participant.

TCRbeta CDR3 regions were amplified from genomic DNA using the immunoSEQ Assay, a bias-controlled multiplex PCR. The source study handled its data this way. Nucleated cell counts per sample were estimated from amplification of reference gene primers within the assay. To quantify the absolute abundance of each unique TCRbeta CDR3 rearrangement, sequence reads were collapsed and filtered. Productive Simpson clonality was computed per sample as the square root of Simpson's diversity index over productive rearrangements. The immuneACCESS repertoire file appears here via TCRdb, limited to in-frame rearrangements. These files lack a portion of the clones; in checked studies, under half of the deficit traces to unresolved V genes, and the cause of the others is not known. From that table come the V and J calls and clone size; the DNA was used to work out D and trimming. In all, the sample holds approximately 44,000 clones, and around 79% of those were seen once. Jointly, the top ten make up 30% to 35% of the sample.

This sequence was found in a woman older than 75 with acute or convalescent COVID-19. The sequence joins TRBV11-2 to TRBJ2-7, with 10 junctional bases fitting TRBD2. Sequencing was performed on peripheral blood. The DNA sequence is as follows: TGTGCCAGCAGCTTAGCTCAACTAGCGGGACGGAGTCAGTACTTC. This yields the protein CASSLAQLAGRSQYF.